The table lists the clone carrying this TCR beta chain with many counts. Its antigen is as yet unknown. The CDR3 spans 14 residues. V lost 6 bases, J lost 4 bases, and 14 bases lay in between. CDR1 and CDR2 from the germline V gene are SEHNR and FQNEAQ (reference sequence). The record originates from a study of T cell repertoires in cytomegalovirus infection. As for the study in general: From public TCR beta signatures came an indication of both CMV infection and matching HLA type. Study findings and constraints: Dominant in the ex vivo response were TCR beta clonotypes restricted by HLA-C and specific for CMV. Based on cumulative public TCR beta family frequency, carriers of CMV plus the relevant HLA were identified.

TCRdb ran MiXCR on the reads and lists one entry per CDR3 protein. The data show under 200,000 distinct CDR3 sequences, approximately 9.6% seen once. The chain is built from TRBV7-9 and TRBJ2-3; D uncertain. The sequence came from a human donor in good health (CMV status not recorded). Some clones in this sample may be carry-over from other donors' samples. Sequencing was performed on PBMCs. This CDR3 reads CASSSSVGADTQYF. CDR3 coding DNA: TGTGCCAGCAGTTCTTCAGTGGGTGCAGATACGCAGTATTTT.